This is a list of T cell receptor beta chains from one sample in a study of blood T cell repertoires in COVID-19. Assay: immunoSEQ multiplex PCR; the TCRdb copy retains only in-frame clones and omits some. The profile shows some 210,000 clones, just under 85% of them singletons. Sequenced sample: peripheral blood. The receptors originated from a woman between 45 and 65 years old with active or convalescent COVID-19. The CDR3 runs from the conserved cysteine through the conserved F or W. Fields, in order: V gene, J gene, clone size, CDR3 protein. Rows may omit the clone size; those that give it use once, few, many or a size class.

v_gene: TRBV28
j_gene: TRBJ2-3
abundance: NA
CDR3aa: CASSTSARTDTQYF

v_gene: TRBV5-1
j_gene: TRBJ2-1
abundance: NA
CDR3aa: CASSWGTSGYNEQFF

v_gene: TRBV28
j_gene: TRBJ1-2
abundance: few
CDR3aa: CASSLYRTGNGYTF

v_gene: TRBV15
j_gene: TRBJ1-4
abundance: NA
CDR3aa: CATSRVRQATNEKLFF

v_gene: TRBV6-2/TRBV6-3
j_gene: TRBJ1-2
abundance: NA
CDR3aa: CASSYGQYYGYTF

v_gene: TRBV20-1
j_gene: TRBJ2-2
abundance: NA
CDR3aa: CSASYRDRGPGELFF

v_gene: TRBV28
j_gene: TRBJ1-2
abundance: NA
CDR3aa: CASTVKANYGYTF

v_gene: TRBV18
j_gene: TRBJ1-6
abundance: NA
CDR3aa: CASSPLKLSTASSYNSPLHF

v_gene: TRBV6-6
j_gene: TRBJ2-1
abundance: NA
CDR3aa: CASSPPGVSYNEQFF

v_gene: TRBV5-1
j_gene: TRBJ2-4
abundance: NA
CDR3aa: CASSLQGGRVVDIQYF

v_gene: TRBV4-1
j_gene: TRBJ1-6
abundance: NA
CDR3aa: CASSSSFKGIKNTVPPLHF

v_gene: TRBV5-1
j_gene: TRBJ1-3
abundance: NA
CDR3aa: CASSEGTGSNTIYF

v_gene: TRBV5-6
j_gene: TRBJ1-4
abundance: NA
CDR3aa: CASSLDTGGKLFF

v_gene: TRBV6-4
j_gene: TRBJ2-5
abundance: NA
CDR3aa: CASSDGGEREQGNIFPRETQYF

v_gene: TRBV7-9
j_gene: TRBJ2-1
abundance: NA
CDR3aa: CASRWQGAYNEQFF

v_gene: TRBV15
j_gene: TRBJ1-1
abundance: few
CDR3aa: CATSRATENTEAFF

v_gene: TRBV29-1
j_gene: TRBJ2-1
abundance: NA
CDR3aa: CSVAYRGSEQFF

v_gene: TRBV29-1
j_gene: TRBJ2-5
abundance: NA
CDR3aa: CSVEPVTGETQYF

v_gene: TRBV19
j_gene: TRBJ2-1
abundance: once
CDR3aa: CASSMTRGNEQFF

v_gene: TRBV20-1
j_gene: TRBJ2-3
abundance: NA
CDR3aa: CSASTGSTDTQYF

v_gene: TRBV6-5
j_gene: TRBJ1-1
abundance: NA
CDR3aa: CASVVQGGKNTEAFF

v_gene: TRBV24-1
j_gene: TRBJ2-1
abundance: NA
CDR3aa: CATSSQGFDEQFF

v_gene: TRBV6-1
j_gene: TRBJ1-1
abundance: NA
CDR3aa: CASSGPWRLTNTEAFF

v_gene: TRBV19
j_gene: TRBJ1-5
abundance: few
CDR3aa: CASSKDSNQPQHF

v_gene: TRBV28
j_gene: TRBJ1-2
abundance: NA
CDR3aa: CASSFNGYTF

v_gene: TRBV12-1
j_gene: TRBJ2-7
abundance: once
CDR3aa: CASSFVGRGFLYYEQYF

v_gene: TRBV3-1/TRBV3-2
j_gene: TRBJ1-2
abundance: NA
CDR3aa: CASSLSTGGAGNGYTF

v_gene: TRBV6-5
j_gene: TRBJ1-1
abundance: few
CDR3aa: CASSYIQGFEAFF

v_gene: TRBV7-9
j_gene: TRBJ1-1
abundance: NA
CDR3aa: CASSRDRASVNTEAFF

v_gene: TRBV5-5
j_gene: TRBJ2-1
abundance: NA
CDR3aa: CASSLSGGHEQFF

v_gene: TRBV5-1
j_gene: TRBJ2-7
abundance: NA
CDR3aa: CASSLGGTGMTYEQYF

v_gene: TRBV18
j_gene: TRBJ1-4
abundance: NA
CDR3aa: CASSPRIGATNEKLFF

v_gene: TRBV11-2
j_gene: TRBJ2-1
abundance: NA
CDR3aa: CASSSGTSGRNNEQFF

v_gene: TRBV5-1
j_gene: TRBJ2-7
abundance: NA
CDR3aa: CASSVTPGQGAYEQYF

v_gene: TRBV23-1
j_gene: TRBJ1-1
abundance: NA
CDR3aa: CASSQSWGTVRTDSNTEAFF

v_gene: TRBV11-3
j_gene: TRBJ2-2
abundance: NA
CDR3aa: CASSFSDRGTGELFF

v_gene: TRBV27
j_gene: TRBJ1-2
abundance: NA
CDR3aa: CASSPLSGTGLYGYTF

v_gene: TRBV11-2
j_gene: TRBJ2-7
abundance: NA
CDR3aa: CASRGQGVLQYF

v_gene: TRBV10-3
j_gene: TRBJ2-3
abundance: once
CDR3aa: CAISPSRGGTDTQYF

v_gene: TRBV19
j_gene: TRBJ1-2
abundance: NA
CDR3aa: CASSINRDTTDGGYTF

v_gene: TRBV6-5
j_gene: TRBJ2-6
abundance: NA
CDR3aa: CASGPFPGANVLTF

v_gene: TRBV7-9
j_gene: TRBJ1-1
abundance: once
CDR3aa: CASSFTITSRPPEAFF

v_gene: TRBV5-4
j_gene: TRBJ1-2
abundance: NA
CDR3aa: CASSPGQGVYGYTF

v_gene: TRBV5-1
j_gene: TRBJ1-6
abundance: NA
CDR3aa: CASSLESGGRNSPLHF

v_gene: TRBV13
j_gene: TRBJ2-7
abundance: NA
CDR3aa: CASSLGERETHEQYF

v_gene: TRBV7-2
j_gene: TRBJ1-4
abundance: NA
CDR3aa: CASSELGGRRYEKLFF

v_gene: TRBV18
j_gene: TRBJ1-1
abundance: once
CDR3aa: CASSPPRGREAFF

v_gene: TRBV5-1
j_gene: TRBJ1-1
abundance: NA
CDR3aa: CASSHWTANTEAFF